This is a list of T cell receptor beta chains from one sample in a study of T-cell reconstitution after alpha-beta-depleted transplantation in children. From the PCR reads, TCRdb called clonotypes with MiXCR, one entry per CDR3 protein. The sample lists hundreds of thousands of distinct CDR3 sequences; approximately 16% were seen once. The sequencing used PBMCs from the stem cell graft donor, collected from the stem cell graft. The receptor set was obtained from a human donor who donated a stem cell graft to a child with acute myeloid leukemia. Each CDR3 is given with its conserved first and last residue. The order of the fields is V gene, J gene, CDR3 protein.

v_gene: TRBV7-3; j_gene: TRBJ2-1; CDR3aa: CASRSRGQGPSFF
v_gene: TRBV12-3/TRBV12-4; j_gene: TRBJ2-5; CDR3aa: CASSLGQGRVGETQYF
v_gene: TRBV19; j_gene: TRBJ2-6; CDR3aa: CASSDLRSGANVLTF
v_gene: TRBV10-3; j_gene: TRBJ2-1; CDR3aa: CAITRTGDVNEQFF
v_gene: TRBV20-1; j_gene: TRBJ2-3; CDR3aa: CSARAGASTDTQYF
v_gene: TRBV6-5; j_gene: TRBJ2-7; CDR3aa: CASSYSFGGEEQYF
v_gene: TRBV7-6; j_gene: TRBJ1-2; CDR3aa: CASSFGTNYGYTF
v_gene: TRBV7-2; j_gene: TRBJ1-6; CDR3aa: CASSKTGADRALHF
v_gene: TRBV5-1; j_gene: TRBJ1-1; CDR3aa: CASSLMNQDTEAFF
v_gene: TRBV27; j_gene: TRBJ1-2; CDR3aa: CASSPSGRPHGYTF
v_gene: TRBV20-1; j_gene: TRBJ1-2; CDR3aa: CSARPLQGANGGYTF
v_gene: TRBV19; j_gene: TRBJ2-4; CDR3aa: CASSIGPRGVQAKNIQYF
v_gene: TRBV12-3/TRBV12-4; j_gene: TRBJ1-2; CDR3aa: CASSYGSAIDGYTF
v_gene: TRBV7-2; j_gene: TRBJ1-1; CDR3aa: CASSLTLNENTEAFF
v_gene: TRBV20-1; j_gene: TRBJ1-4; CDR3aa: CSASDAGPTGGNEKLFF
v_gene: TRBV29-1; j_gene: TRBJ2-7; CDR3aa: CSVESGRDYEQYF
v_gene: TRBV6-1; j_gene: TRBJ2-3; CDR3aa: CASRSLADTDTQYF
v_gene: TRBV20-1; j_gene: TRBJ1-5; CDR3aa: CSAAGSQHQPQHF
v_gene: TRBV25-1; j_gene: TRBJ2-3; CDR3aa: CASSEYGQGTDTQYF
v_gene: TRBV20-1; j_gene: TRBJ2-2; CDR3aa: CSAQAGGASGELFF
v_gene: TRBV29-1; j_gene: TRBJ1-5; CDR3aa: CSVQSGGGQPQHF
v_gene: TRBV20-1; j_gene: TRBJ2-4; CDR3aa: CSAPSEVLAKNIQYF
v_gene: TRBV29-1; j_gene: TRBJ2-4; CDR3aa: CSVGFAGVNIQYF
v_gene: TRBV7-3; j_gene: TRBJ1-1; CDR3aa: CASSLRDRGEAFF
v_gene: TRBV20-1; j_gene: TRBJ2-1; CDR3aa: CSAGSSGGYNEQFF
v_gene: TRBV29-1; j_gene: TRBJ2-7; CDR3aa: CSVVNRGLYEQYF
v_gene: TRBV20-1; j_gene: TRBJ2-1; CDR3aa: CSGGGGDPTFAWNEQFF
v_gene: TRBV5-1; j_gene: TRBJ2-2; CDR3aa: CASSLGLGTNTGELFF
v_gene: TRBV6-4; j_gene: TRBJ2-3; CDR3aa: CASAGGTQYF
v_gene: TRBV21-1; j_gene: TRBJ2-5; CDR3aa: CASSKVRGFLF
v_gene: TRBV20-1; j_gene: TRBJ2-5; CDR3aa: CSARDRQTQYF
v_gene: TRBV6-5; j_gene: TRBJ2-1; CDR3aa: CASSPRHLGSGGARNEQFF
v_gene: TRBV3-1; j_gene: TRBJ2-1; CDR3aa: CASSQEWLAGTYEQFF
v_gene: TRBV7-2; j_gene: TRBJ2-4; CDR3aa: CASSLATDRKQYF
v_gene: TRBV15; j_gene: TRBJ1-4; CDR3aa: CATRQHTEKLFF
v_gene: TRBV5-1; j_gene: TRBJ2-1; CDR3aa: CASRTSGDPYNEQFF
v_gene: TRBV29-1; j_gene: TRBJ1-3; CDR3aa: CRVAPSAVGNTIYF
v_gene: TRBV7-9; j_gene: TRBJ2-1; CDR3aa: CASSLLGQASNNEQFF
v_gene: TRBV5-1; j_gene: TRBJ1-2; CDR3aa: CASSLRPQTFNYGYTF
v_gene: TRBV20-1; j_gene: TRBJ2-1; CDR3aa: CSVTADGGLSYNEQFF
v_gene: TRBV7-2; j_gene: TRBJ1-1; CDR3aa: CASSYMTGARTEAFF
v_gene: TRBV20-1; j_gene: TRBJ2-1; CDR3aa: CSARDRGSGGAWSYNEQFF
v_gene: TRBV12-3/TRBV12-4; j_gene: TRBJ1-1; CDR3aa: CASRYRESVTEAFF